This T cell receptor (beta chain) was recovered during a study of shared T cell receptors in the human thymus. TCRdb keeps only in-frame clones here, not all; method: immunoSEQ multiplex PCR. The profile shows some 700,000 clones, around 85% of them singletons. The CDR3 covers 18 residues. V trimming: 3 bases; J trimming: 2 bases; junction bases outside the gene matches: 14. Germline CDR1 LNHDA, CDR2 SQIVND (reference sequence). These data are also associated with another study on human thymus T cells. That paper notes: Donation came from healthy Finnish infants having corrective surgery for congenital heart defects. Thymic tissue was derived from resections collected during corrective heart surgery. An apparent bias in V and J gene usage was seen in thymic and blood repertoires. Among unrelated individuals, related research reported thymic repertoires that overlapped highly.

The rearrangement joins TRBV19 to TRBJ1-2; 8 bases are a match to TRBD1. The source of this sequence is a girl less than two years old with a congenital heart defect. Sequenced sample: thymocytes. CDR3 residues: CASSINPPDRDCNYGYTF. The CDR3 nucleotides read TGTGCCAGTAGTATTAATCCCCCGGACAGGGATTGCAACTATGGCTACACCTTC.